Given below is one T cell receptor beta chain in context. Its specificity is not known. The data were taken from a study of blood T cells in healthy people across ages. Findings and caveats of the study: TCR beta diversity correlated strongly with naive T cell percentage. Older individuals had lower TCR beta diversity per million T cells (the decline was roughly linear). The donors' CMV status was not determined, possibly confounding changes in expanded clonotypes.

Using a J-beta primer mix together with a sample-barcoded 5' primer, a second PCR was run for roughly 7 to 12 cycles. From the 5' RACE reads, TCRdb called clonotypes with MiXCR, one entry per CDR3 protein. The table shows about 1 million distinct CDR3 sequences, with 35% to 50% occurring only once. CDR3 length equals 16 residues. Germline loops: CDR1 SGHRS, CDR2 YFSETQ. Trimming cost V 2 bases and J 0 bases; bases outside gene matches: 3. The sequence derives from a woman aged 60 to 75 in good health. The chain links TRBV5-1 to TRBJ2-1, with TRBD1 matching over 9 bases. Input material: blood. The CDR3 spells CASSLQGASSYNEQFF. The CDR3 DNA is TGCGCCAGCAGCTTACAGGGGGCCAGCTCCTACAATGAGCAGTTCTTC.